This T cell receptor (beta chain) is from a study of blood T cell repertoires in COVID-19. About the study: T cells, B-cell-depleted T cells, or PBMCs provided the cDNA or gDNA that served as material.

As originally analysed: The assay estimated nucleated cells by amplifying reference gene primers. TCRdb keeps only in-frame clones here, not all; method: immunoSEQ multiplex PCR. V and J calls and clone size are given by that table; D and trimming were obtained from the DNA. The table lists some 490,000 clones, 75% to 90% of them singletons. Participants were aged about 18 to 90 years, lived in under 25 US areas, and enrolled virtually. Recovery meant two consecutive negative NP/OP PCR tests, professional clearance, or resolved symptoms. Trimming at V came to 6 bases and at J to 2 bases, leaving 0 bases not matched to a gene. This CDR3 contains 13 residues. The germline gives CDR1 MNHEY, CDR2 SVGAGI.

J is TRBJ1-2 and V is TRBV6-5; TRBD1 aligns across 10 bases. The sequenced sample was PBMCs or T cells enriched from blood (not recorded which). The receptor's source is a woman aged 55-70 years who had recovered from COVID-19. The CDR3 DNA reads as TGTGCCAGCAGGGACAGGGGGAACTATGGCTACACCTTC. Protein product: CASRDRGNYGYTF.